The next 11 T cell receptor beta chains were all read from a single sample in a study of human T cells and chemical hapten exposure. Using its own MiXCR run on the RACE reads, TCRdb lists one record per CDR3 protein. The top ten hold around a tenth of the sample, which has some 97,000 distinct CDR3 sequences, around a quarter seen once. Time point indicated: patch test 3, about 24 weeks after DPC sensitization. The sample's treatment: therapeutic diphenylcyclopropenone sensitization with weekly scalp DPC. Sequenced here: whole blood, sampled in connection with sensitization to the hapten diphenylcyclopropenone (DPC). These TCRs come from a man aged 40-50 years with alopecia areata. Some clones in this sample may be carry-over from other donors' samples.

The genes are TRBV27 and TRBJ2-2; 7 nucleotides align to TRBD1. V was clipped by 5 bases and J by 1 base; unmatched bases: 13. Looked up from germline, CDR1 is MNHEY and CDR2 is SMNVEV (reference sequence). The CDR3 contains 18 residues. CDR3 bases: TGTGCCAGCAGTCCACAGACAGGGAGCCAAAAGAACACCGGGGAGCTGTTTTTT. Translating it yields CASSPQTGSQKNTGELFF.

This clonotype was picked up a small number of times. The CDR3 bases are TGCGCCAGCAGCTCACAGGGGCCCTGGACTGAAGCTTTCTTT. It is translated as CASSSQGPWTEAFF. The rearrangement joins TRBV5-1 to TRBJ1-1; 7 bases are a match to TRBD1. CDR3 length equals 14 residues. The ends lost 3 bases at V and 5 bases at J; junction bases unmatched: 7. Germline assignment: CDR1 SGHRS and CDR2 YFSETQ.

This sequence joins TRBV27 and TRBJ2-3, with 9 bases fitting TRBD2. V lost 6 bases to trimming and J lost 1 base; unmatched junction nucleotides: 8. Germline V gives CDR1 MNHEY, CDR2 SMNVEV (reference sequence). This CDR3 has 16 amino acids. The chain's CDR3 is CASSLLTSGRTDTQYF. For the CDR3, the DNA is TGTGCCAGCAGCTTACTGACTAGCGGCCGCACAGATACGCAGTATTTT.

This sequence joins TRBV7-9 and TRBJ1-6, with 8 bases identical to TRBD1. CDR1 and CDR2 (germline): SEHNR, FQNEAQ (reference sequence). This CDR3 has 20 residues. The J segment lost 7 bases and the V segment lost 5 bases, leaving 22 bases of the junction unmatched. This CDR3 reads CASSPAPDRGSLWLNSPLHF. The CDR3 region has the DNA TGTGCCAGCAGCCCCGCCCCCGACAGGGGAAGTCTTTGGTTGAATTCACCCCTCCACTTT.

V and J are TRBV7-2 and TRBJ2-7, with TRBD2 identical over 10 bases. This CDR3 is 16 amino acids long. Germline values: CDR1 SGHTA, CDR2 FQGNSA. Trimming took 1 base from V and 6 from J; bases not matched to a gene: 9. In nucleotides, the CDR3 is TGTGCCAGCAGCTTAGGACAGCTAGCGGGGGTTGGCGAGCAGTACTTC. It translates to CASSLGQLAGVGEQYF. The entire variable domain, with the rest obtained from reference TRBV7-2 and TRBJ2-7, is as follows: GAGVSQSPSNKVTEKGKDVELRCDPISGHTALYWYRQSLGQGLEFLIYFQGNSAPDKSGLPSDRFSAERTGGSVSTLTIQRTQQEDSAVYLCASSLGQLAGVGEQYFGPGTRLTVT.

This clonotype was counted between two and nine times. This chain uses TRBV7-8 with TRBJ2-5, with D maybe TRBD1 (6 bases). The ends were cut back, 6 bases at V and 3 bases at J, with 23 bases in the middle. In germline, CDR1 is SGHVS, CDR2 FQNEAQ. This CDR3 has 17 residues. The DNA of the CDR3 is TGTGCCAGCAGGGGAGACAGGTCTCGGATCGCAGAAGAGACCCAGTACTTC. Encoded protein: CASRGDRSRIAEETQYF.

The chain has TRBV9 and TRBJ2-7; D is perhaps TRBD2 (5 bases). CDR1 is SGDLS, CDR2 YYNGEE, per germline. V lost 0 bases to trimming and J lost 2 bases, with 12 bases between them. The CDR3 is 15 residues long. Written as DNA, the CDR3 is TGTGCCAGCAGCGTAGGGGCAGAGGGCCCCTACGAGCAGTACTTC. This codes for CASSVGAEGPYEQYF.

The chain uses TRBV12-3 or TRBV12-4 and TRBJ2-3; D is undetermined. V lost 1 base and J 0 bases, leaving 8 bases between the germline ends. The CDR3 is made up of 15 amino acids. DNA for the CDR3: TGTGCCAGCAGTTTAGGGGCAGATAGCACAGATACGCAGTATTTT. This translates into CASSLGADSTDTQYF.

V and J are TRBV3-1 and TRBJ2-1, with D tentatively TRBD2 (5 bases). The germline V and J ends were trimmed by 1 base and 9 bases, with 10 bases remaining between them. Germline lookup yields CDR1 LGHDT and CDR2 YNNKEL (reference sequence). The CDR3 runs 13 residues. CDR3 protein: CASSQVAAGEQFF. CDR3 nucleotide sequence: TGTGCCAGCAGCCAAGTGGCGGCGGGTGAGCAGTTCTTC.

This clonotype was detected only a few times. The chain has TRBV28 and TRBJ2-7; D call uncertain. Trimming took 8 bases from V and 2 from J, leaving 4 bases between them. Per germline, CDR1 MDHEN and CDR2 SYDVKM. This CDR3 is built from 10 residues. The CDR3 DNA sequence: TGTGCCAGCGGCCCCTACGAGCAGTACTTC. Its protein product is CASGPYEQYF.

This chain uses TRBV2 with TRBJ2-5; D is undetermined. V shed 7 bases and J shed 4 bases, with 4 bases lying between them. Germline V lookup: CDR1 SNHLY, CDR2 FYNNEI. The CDR3 contains 10 residues. CDR3 coding DNA: TGTGCCAGCACCCGAGAGACCCAGTACTTC. Amino acid sequence: CASTRETQYF. The whole variable domain, remainder taken from reference TRBV2 and TRBJ2-5, is EPEVTQTPSHQVTQMGQEVILRCVPISNHLYFYWYRQILGQKVEFLVSFYNNEISEKSEIFDDQFSVERPDGSNFTLKIRSTKLEDSAMYFCASTRETQYFGPGTRLLVL.